Listed below are T cell receptor beta chains from one sample, sequenced in a study of T cells after yellow fever vaccination. MiXCR, applied by TCRdb to the 5' RACE reads, yields one record per CDR3 protein. The sample shows roughly 45,000 distinct CDR3 sequences, 6.8% of them seen only once. Sequenced here: CD8+ T cells not binding an NS4B(214-222) dextramer, sorted from PBMCs, sampled 45 days after the yellow fever booster vaccination. The source is a man aged 25-45 years who received the YFV17D yellow fever vaccine. Both conserved end residues are part of each CDR3. A D gene is named only where the DNA matches it firmly. A clone size is listed for some rows: how often the clone was seen (once, few, many), or a class if it is expanded.

cdr3_nt cdr3_aa d_call j_call v_call cdr3_length clone_size
TGCGCCAGCAGCCAAGGGAAGAACACTGAAGCTTTCTTT CASSQGKNTEAFF - TRBJ1-1 TRBV4-3 13 many
TGTGCCAGCAGCGGGGGAGACTACAATGAGCAGTTCTTC CASSGGDYNEQFF - TRBJ2-1 TRBV9 13 many
TGCGCCAGCAGCCAACTCCTGGTGGGACCCCTCTCCTACGAGCAGTACTTC CASSQLLVGPLSYEQYF - TRBJ2-7 TRBV4-3 17 few
TGCGCCAGCAGCCACGCCGGACAGTCTAGAGAGCAGTACTTC CASSHAGQSREQYF - TRBJ2-7 TRBV4-3 14 few
TGTGCCAGCAGCTTATTCCTAGGTCCGAGTGATACGCAGTATTTT CASSLFLGPSDTQYF - TRBJ2-3 TRBV7-2 15 few
TGTGCCAGCAGGCCGGACAGGGAGGATTCACCCCTCCACTTT CASRPDREDSPLHF TRBD1 TRBJ1-6 TRBV25-1 14 -
TGTGCCAGCAGTTTAACGGCCAGGGGCTCCTACGAGCAGTACTTC CASSLTARGSYEQYF - TRBJ2-7 TRBV12-3/TRBV12-4 15 many
TGTGCCAGCAGCTTAGCGGGGGAGTTACAGGGAGATACGCAGTATTTT CASSLAGELQGDTQYF - TRBJ2-3 TRBV7-6 16 many
TGCAGCGTGATGGTGGGGGCGAACACTGAAGCTTTCTTT CSVMVGANTEAFF - TRBJ1-1 TRBV29-1 13 many
TGTGCCAGCAGCCCGTTGGGGGAGCTGTTTTTT CASSPLGELFF - TRBJ2-2 TRBV7-9 11 many
TGTGCCAGCAAGGCTAACAGGGGGCTTGAGACCCAGTACTTC CASKANRGLETQYF TRBD1 TRBJ2-5 TRBV6-2/TRBV6-3 14 many
TGTGCCAGCAGCTCCCTAGGGGACAGGACCGGGGAGACCCAGTACTTC CASSSLGDRTGETQYF TRBD1 TRBJ2-5 TRBV11-2 16 many
TGCAGTGCTAGAATCTCTGCAGACCCTATTGAAAAACTGTTTTTT CSARISADPIEKLFF - TRBJ1-4 TRBV20-1 15 -
TGCAGTGCTAGAGATTCTGTAAGGGAAGGGACAGATACGCAGTATTTT CSARDSVREGTDTQYF - TRBJ2-3 TRBV20-1 16 many
TGTGCCATCTCCGGGGTCCCGGGCAATGAGCAGTTCTTC CAISGVPGNEQFF - TRBJ2-1 TRBV27 13 -
TGTGCCAGCAGTTTAAGTTCAGGGACAGGGGGCGAAGAGACCCAGTACTTC CASSLSSGTGGEETQYF TRBD1 TRBJ2-5 TRBV12-3/TRBV12-4 17 many
TGTGCCAGCAGGGGAAGCGGGCTCTCCTACAATGAGCAGTTCTTC CASRGSGLSYNEQFF - TRBJ2-1 TRBV6-2/TRBV6-3 15 many
TGCGCCAGCAGCCAAGATTGGGATAGCTCCTACGAGCAGTACTTC CASSQDWDSSYEQYF - TRBJ2-7 TRBV4-3 15 few
TGTGCCAGCAGAGGGGGCTCCGGGGAGCTGTTTTTT CASRGGSGELFF TRBD1 TRBJ2-2 TRBV9 12 many
TGTGCCAGCAGCCGAGGACAGGGGGTCCCCTTACGCACCGGGGAGCTGTTTTTT CASSRGQGVPLRTGELFF TRBD1 TRBJ2-2 TRBV11-2 18 many
TGTGCCAGCAGCCTTCTTTATGGAGCCACTGAAGCTTTCTTT CASSLLYGATEAFF - TRBJ1-1 TRBV14 14 many
TGTGCCACCAGGGGAAAACTAGCGGGAGGACAAGAGACCCAGTACTTC CATRGKLAGGQETQYF TRBD2 TRBJ2-5 TRBV19 16 few
TGTGCCAGCAGCTCGATGAGTTGG CASSSMSW - TRBJ2-3 TRBV11-2 8 many
TGTGCCTGGAGTGCGGGCGGCCATCCCTACGAGCAGTACTTC CAWSAGGHPYEQYF - TRBJ2-7 TRBV30 14 -
TGTGCCAGCAGCTTAGAGGCGGGAGCCTACGAGCAGTACTTC CASSLEAGAYEQYF TRBD2 TRBJ2-7 TRBV7-9 14 many
TGTGCCAGCAGCTTAGGGACCCCAAGCGATACGCAGTATTTT CASSLGTPSDTQYF - TRBJ2-3 TRBV7-2 14 -
TGCAGTGCTAGAGGGGGGTGGGGACAGAACACCGGGGAGCTGTTTTTT CSARGGWGQNTGELFF - TRBJ2-2 TRBV20-1 16 many
TGTGCCAGTCAAGGCGGGTCTCCGGCTTTCTTT CASQGGSPAFF - TRBJ1-1 TRBV19 11 -
TGTGCCAGCAGCGGCTGGGACAGCCCTAAGACCCAGTACTTC CASSGWDSPKTQYF TRBD1 TRBJ2-5 TRBV11-2 14 many